A selection of T cell receptor beta chains follows, all from one sample in a study of monozygotic twins with inflammatory bowel disease. After re-calling the 5' RACE reads, TCRdb lists one entry per CDR3 protein, DNA absent. This sample carries fewer than 450,000 distinct CDR3 sequences, with just over 2.5% going to the ten biggest clones. Sample: blood. The receptors were sampled from a human donor with ulcerative colitis or Crohn's disease, or a healthy co-twin of an affected twin (not recorded which). Each CDR3 is given with its conserved first and last residue.

J gene: TRBJ2-7; V gene: TRBV12-3/TRBV12-4; CDR3 protein: CASSLLGTGTEQYF
J gene: TRBJ1-5; V gene: TRBV12-3/TRBV12-4; CDR3 protein: CASSLARGSNQPQHF
J gene: TRBJ2-2; V gene: TRBV5-1; CDR3 protein: CASTWIRNTGELFF
J gene: TRBJ2-2; V gene: TRBV12-3/TRBV12-4; CDR3 protein: CASNLIAGGNTGELFF
J gene: TRBJ2-5; V gene: TRBV29-1; CDR3 protein: CSVEWQGSVKTQYF
J gene: TRBJ2-7; V gene: TRBV7-6; CDR3 protein: CASSARLSFYEQYF
J gene: TRBJ2-7; V gene: TRBV6-2/TRBV6-3; CDR3 protein: CASSYTPVAEQYF
J gene: TRBJ1-3; V gene: TRBV6-1; CDR3 protein: CASTKTGGSGNTIYF
J gene: TRBJ1-1; V gene: TRBV7-6; CDR3 protein: CASSLAGTGGTEAFF
J gene: TRBJ1-1; V gene: TRBV4-3; CDR3 protein: CASSQVGGHRTPLNTEAFF
J gene: TRBJ1-2; V gene: TRBV5-1; CDR3 protein: CASRGAALRNYGYTF
J gene: TRBJ1-2; V gene: TRBV27; CDR3 protein: CASRGGNYGYTF
J gene: TRBJ2-5; V gene: TRBV20-1; CDR3 protein: CSALGGTSKRETQYF
J gene: TRBJ2-2; V gene: TRBV5-1; CDR3 protein: CASAGTANTGELFF
J gene: TRBJ2-7; V gene: TRBV5-1; CDR3 protein: CASSLGGPGTYF
J gene: TRBJ2-1; V gene: TRBV9; CDR3 protein: CASSGVQGANEQFF
J gene: TRBJ1-4; V gene: TRBV27; CDR3 protein: CASSLSGINEKLFF
J gene: TRBJ1-4; V gene: TRBV13; CDR3 protein: CASSLARNEKLFF
J gene: TRBJ2-3; V gene: TRBV6-1; CDR3 protein: CASSGMPGRKPSTDTQYF
J gene: TRBJ1-1; V gene: TRBV3-1; CDR3 protein: CASSPRQMNTEAFF
J gene: TRBJ2-2; V gene: TRBV2; CDR3 protein: CASSRDRGGPGELFF
J gene: TRBJ2-5; V gene: TRBV15; CDR3 protein: CATSRNTGDGETQYF
J gene: TRBJ1-5; V gene: TRBV20-1; CDR3 protein: CSALRGGGGNQPQHF
J gene: TRBJ2-3; V gene: TRBV7-9; CDR3 protein: CAWEATTDTQYF
J gene: TRBJ2-7; V gene: TRBV7-8; CDR3 protein: CASRRSTRGYEQYF
J gene: TRBJ2-1; V gene: TRBV14; CDR3 protein: CASSTGFRSYNEQFF
J gene: TRBJ1-3; V gene: TRBV11-2; CDR3 protein: CASSSVETHTIYF
J gene: TRBJ2-5; V gene: TRBV5-4; CDR3 protein: CASSPRLGQQETQYF
J gene: TRBJ1-5; V gene: TRBV7-2; CDR3 protein: CASSLSGFKPQHF
J gene: TRBJ2-1; V gene: TRBV7-6; CDR3 protein: CASSLAENEQFF
J gene: TRBJ2-7; V gene: TRBV20-1; CDR3 protein: CSASPSGGRSYEQYF
J gene: TRBJ1-6; V gene: TRBV9; CDR3 protein: CASSARAGEVGSPLHF
J gene: TRBJ2-2; V gene: TRBV10-3; CDR3 protein: CAISELDTGELFF
J gene: TRBJ1-1; V gene: TRBV5-1; CDR3 protein: CASSVDRYNTEAFF
J gene: TRBJ1-2; V gene: TRBV2; CDR3 protein: CASSAQGRAGGYTF
J gene: TRBJ1-4; V gene: TRBV12-3/TRBV12-4; CDR3 protein: CASRPAPGQNIFNEKLFF
J gene: TRBJ2-7; V gene: TRBV7-9; CDR3 protein: CASSPNTETYEQYF
J gene: TRBJ2-4; V gene: TRBV5-1; CDR3 protein: CASSLGGGGLKNIQYF